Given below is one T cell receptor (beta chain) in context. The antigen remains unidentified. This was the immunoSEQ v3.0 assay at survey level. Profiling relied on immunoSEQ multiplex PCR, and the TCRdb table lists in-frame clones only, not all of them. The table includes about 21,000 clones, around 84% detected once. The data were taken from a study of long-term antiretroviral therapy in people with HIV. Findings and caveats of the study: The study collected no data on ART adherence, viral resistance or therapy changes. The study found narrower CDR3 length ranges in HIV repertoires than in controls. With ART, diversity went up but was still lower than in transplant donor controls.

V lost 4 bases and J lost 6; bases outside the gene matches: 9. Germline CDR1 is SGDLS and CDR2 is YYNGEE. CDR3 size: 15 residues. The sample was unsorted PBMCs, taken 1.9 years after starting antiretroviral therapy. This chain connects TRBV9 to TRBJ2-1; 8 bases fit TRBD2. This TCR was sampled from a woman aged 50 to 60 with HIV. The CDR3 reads CASSKSGTSFNEQFF. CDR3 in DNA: TGTGCCAGCAGCAAATCCGGGACTAGTTTCAATGAGCAGTTCTTC.